This T cell receptor (beta chain) was retrieved from a study of Graves' ophthalmopathy and Graves' hyperthyroidism (dated by TCRdb to 2016 to 2019). With regard to the full study: Peripheral blood was collected at initial diagnosis, before any treatment. To explore V-J signatures that distinguish ophthalmopathy from hyperthyroidism, a discovery set of about 99 patients was enrolled, made up of roughly 41 with ophthalmopathy and some 56 with stable hyperthyroidism. In total, 120 to 150 blood samples were TCR-sequenced: some 43 ophthalmopathy, roughly 80 hyperthyroidism and about 17 hyperthyroidism-to-ophthalmopathy patients. In five or six hyperthyroidism patients, the T-cell repertoire of thyroid tissue was compared with the T-cell repertoire of blood. Once sampling was done, hyperthyroidism patients were given methimazole at a starting dose of 30 mg daily, while ophthalmopathy patients were given high-dose intravenous methylprednisolone. An independent validation cohort comprised about 20 hyperthyroidism patients and around 16 patients who later progressed from hyperthyroidism to ophthalmopathy. The study used signatures of the TCR beta repertoire to tell Graves' ophthalmopathy apart from Graves' hyperthyroidism and to predict which patients would progress to ophthalmopathy. For training and testing, the approximately 92 patients in the discovery cohort were randomly divided in a 7:3 ratio. The investigation overall reported the following: In cross-validation, the 13-signature model distinguished ophthalmopathy from stable hyperthyroidism with 85% to 90% sensitivity and about 84% specificity, and in the test set the corresponding values were around 78% and 73%. Among expanded thyroid clonotypes with frequency above 0.001, most also showed up in blood, which suggests that blood repertoires may reflect the thyroid immune response. In validation, the model predicted ophthalmopathy progression with about 70% sensitivity and roughly 72% specificity; some 13 predicted patients were CT-confirmed with GO in a median of approximately six months. No statistical method was used to set the sample size in advance, and the investigators knew which group each participant was assigned to.

For repertoire sequencing, the TCR beta CDR3 regions were amplified from RNA transcripts. The first round was an RT-PCR using HTBI primers with the Qiagen OneStep RT-PCR kit, and this first round was followed by a second-round multiplex PCR, then size selection and purification. The libraries underwent paired-end sequencing with 100 bp reads on an Illumina HiSeq2000. Processing in the source paper ran as follows. SOAPnuke was used to process the reads, removing any read that contained adapters or uncalled bases, had a mean Phred below 15, or lacked an exact match to the constant primer or identifier. High-quality paired reads were merged with COPE v1.2.5. Unique nucleotide sequences were defined as clonotypes and aligned to IMGT TRB V, D and J references using MiTCR v1.1. Analysis was restricted to V-J combinations with a frequency above 0.0001, which covered about 99% of repertoires. A TCR clonal expansion and chaos score per V-J combination was defined as the ratio of F50 clonal expansion to chaos observed in the TCRdist matrix. Features were reduced by Welch's t-statistics and random forest to approximately 13 V-J combinations, which fed a naive Bayes classifier. The similarity between thyroid and blood repertoires was quantified using the Morisita-Horn index. TCRdb itself trimmed the public reads at Q25 with fastp, ran MiXCR and retained productive beta chains. Entries that share a CDR3 protein sequence are merged under the most common genes and DNA. These V and J calls originate from TCRdb's pipeline instead of the authors' own analysis. The sample has about 170,000 distinct CDR3 sequences on record, roughly 37% of them singletons. The ten largest clones capture roughly 6% of the sample.

Concerning this clonotype itself: Its antigen specificity is not known. Base-call qualities are not available, and no considerably larger clone is one nucleotide away.

Ophthalmopathy patients were characterized by moderately to severely active disease, a Clinical Activity Score of at least 3, a NOSPECS grade of at least 4, and a disease duration under 3 months. Patients were excluded if they had other autoimmune diseases, uncontrolled infections, pregnancy or lactation. Clinical symptoms, serum thyroxine, TRAb, thyroid ultrasound and orbital computed tomography were used for diagnosis. Using Ficoll-Paque density gradient centrifugation, PBMCs were isolated from 10 ml of fresh peripheral blood. Total RNA was extracted using Trizol reagent, and RNA quality was checked on an Agilent 2100 Bioanalyzer. Trimming at the junction amounts to 4 bases on V and 3 bases on J, and the germline ends lie 11 bases apart. The CDR3 sequence holds 13 residues, the cysteine and phenylalanine included. The only DNA kept is the CDR3, 39 bases in frame from the first base. CDR1 and CDR2, per the germline V gene, are SGDLS and YYNGEE.

The sequencing input was peripheral blood. This receptor chain uses TRBV9 and TRBJ2-7, and the D gene may be TRBD2, 6 bases matching. This TCR was recovered from a woman aged 35 to 49 with Graves' ophthalmopathy. Donor details come from another sample of the same person, matched by shared clones. For the CDR3, the sequence is CASSYGLHYEQYF. The nucleotides are TGTGCCAGCAGCTACGGACTACACTACGAGCAGTACTTC.